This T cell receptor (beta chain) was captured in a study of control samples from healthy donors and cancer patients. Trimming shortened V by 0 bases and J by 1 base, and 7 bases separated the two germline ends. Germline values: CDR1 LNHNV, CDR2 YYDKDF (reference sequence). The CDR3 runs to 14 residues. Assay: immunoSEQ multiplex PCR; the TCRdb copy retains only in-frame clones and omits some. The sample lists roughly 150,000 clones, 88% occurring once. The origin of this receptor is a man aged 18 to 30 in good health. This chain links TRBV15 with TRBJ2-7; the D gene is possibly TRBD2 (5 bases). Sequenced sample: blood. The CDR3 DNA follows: TGTGCCACCAGCAGAGAAGGCGGGTCCTACGAGCAGTACTTC. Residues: CATSREGGSYEQYF.